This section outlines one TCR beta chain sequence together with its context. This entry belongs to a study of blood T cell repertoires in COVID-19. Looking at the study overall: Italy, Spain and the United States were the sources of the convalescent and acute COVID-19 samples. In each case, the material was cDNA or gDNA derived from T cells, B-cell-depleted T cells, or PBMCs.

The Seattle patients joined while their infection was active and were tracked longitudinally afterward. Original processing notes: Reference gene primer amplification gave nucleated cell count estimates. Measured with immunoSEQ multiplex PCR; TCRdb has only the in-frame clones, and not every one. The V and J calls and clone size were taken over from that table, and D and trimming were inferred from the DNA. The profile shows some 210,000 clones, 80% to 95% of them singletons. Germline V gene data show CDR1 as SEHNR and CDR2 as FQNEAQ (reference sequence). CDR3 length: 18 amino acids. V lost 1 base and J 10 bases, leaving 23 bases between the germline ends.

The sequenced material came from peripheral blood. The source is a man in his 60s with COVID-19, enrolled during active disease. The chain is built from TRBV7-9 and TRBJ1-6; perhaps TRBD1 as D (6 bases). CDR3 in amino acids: CASSLDTGQRIGGSPLHF. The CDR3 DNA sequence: TGTGCCAGCAGCTTAGATACCGGACAGAGGATTGGGGGATCACCCCTCCACTTT.